Shown below are 14 T cell receptor beta chains from a single sample sequenced in a study of blood T cell repertoires in COVID-19. Assay used: immunoSEQ multiplex PCR; TCRdb lists only in-frame clones, some missing. The table lists roughly 370,000 clones, 80% to 90% of them singletons. The sample consisted of PBMCs or T cells enriched from blood (not recorded which). The receptors originated from a woman between 45 and 65 years old who had recovered from COVID-19.

The rearrangement links TRBV21-1 to TRBJ2-2; the DNA was not compared with TRBD2, the D call given in the table. TRBV21-1 is labeled a pseudogene. The CDR3 runs to 16 residues. CDR3 loop: CASSNPSGVDTGELFF. In nucleotides, the CDR3 is TGTGCCAGCAGCAATCCTAGCGGGGTGGACACCGGGGAGCTGTTTTTT.

The gene calls are TRBV6-1 and TRBJ2-3, with 9 bases that match TRBD2. CDR1 is MNHNS, CDR2 SASEGT, per germline. Germline trimming cut 3 bases from V and 5 bases from J; bases unmatched to any gene: 3. The CDR3 totals 14 residues. The CDR3 loop reads CASSERGGLDTQYF. The CDR3, as DNA: TGTGCCAGCAGTGAGCGGGGGGGCCTAGATACGCAGTATTTT.

The rearrangement uses TRBV29-1 and TRBJ1-1; D unresolved. Between the trimmed V and J ends, which lost 6 bases and 5 bases, there was a span of 7 bases. Looked up from germline, CDR1 is SQVTM and CDR2 is ANQGSEA. The CDR3 spans 10 residues. The CDR3 DNA is TGCAGCGTATCCCGGACTGAAGCTTTCTTT. It yields the protein CSVSRTEAFF. Based on the CDR3 plus reference TRBV29-1 and TRBJ1-1, the full variable domain is SAVISQKPSRDICQRGTSLTIQCQVDSQVTMMFWYRQQPGQSLTLIATANQGSEATYESGFVIDKFPISRPNLTFSTLTVSNMSPEDSSIYLCSVSRTEAFFGQGTRLTVV.

This sequence joins TRBV19 and TRBJ1-6, with TRBD1 matching over 9 bases. The CDR3 extends over 15 amino acids. CDR1 LNHDA and CDR2 SQIVND come from the germline V gene (reference sequence). Trimming removed 4 bases from V and 7 bases from J; junction bases left unmatched: 5. Written as DNA, the CDR3 is TGTGCCAGTAGTACTTACGGGACAGGGAATTCACCCCTCCACTTT. Translating gives CASSTYGTGNSPLHF.

The chain links TRBV29-1 to TRBJ2-4; 7 positions agree with TRBD2. Germline V gives CDR1 SQVTM, CDR2 ANQGSEA. The CDR3 runs to 13 residues. The J segment lost 5 bases and the V segment lost 4 bases, leaving 5 bases of the junction unmatched. CDR3 nucleotide sequence: TGCAGCGTTGGGGGGACTAAACAAAACATTCAGTACTTC. Encoded protein: CSVGGTKQNIQYF.

The gene calls are TRBV27 and TRBJ1-2; no clear D. CDR1 is MNHEY and CDR2 is SMNVEV in the germline V gene (reference sequence). This CDR3 comprises 16 residues. V lost 6 bases to trimming and J lost 8 bases, with 25 bases between them. CDR3: CASRKRERAIPGGYTF. The CDR3 DNA reads TGTGCCAGCAGAAAACGAGAGCGGGCCATACCTGGCGGCTACACCTTC.

This rearrangement joins TRBV6-5 to TRBJ1-1, with TRBD1 as a possible D gene (6 bases). Germline loops: CDR1 MNHEY, CDR2 SVGAGI. The CDR3 sequence is 12 residues long. V shed 8 bases and J shed 8 bases, with 15 bases lying between them. For the CDR3, the DNA is TGTGCCAGCGGGAGGGGGGTCGGAGAAGCTTTCTTT. Translated, it gives CASGRGVGEAFF.

The genes are TRBV15 and TRBJ1-2, with D unclear. The CDR3 contains 14 residues. The V end lost 0 bases, the J end lost 3 bases, and 8 bases lay between the germline ends. Germline CDR1 reads LNHNV; CDR2 reads YYDKDF (reference sequence). The CDR3 spells CATSRDPSYYGYTF. The CDR3 region has the DNA TGTGCCACCAGCAGAGATCCTTCGTACTATGGCTACACCTTC.

The chain combines TRBV5-4 with TRBJ1-2; maybe TRBD1 (5 bases). Trimming took off 9 bases at V and 2 bases at J, with 17 bases between the two ends. The CDR3 contains 14 residues. Germline V lookup: CDR1 SGHNT, CDR2 YYREEE (reference sequence). CDR3 region: CATGEGPLNYGYTF. CDR3 bases: TGTGCCACCGGGGAGGGGCCTCTCAACTATGGCTACACCTTC. The whole variable domain, filled in from reference TRBV5-4 and TRBJ1-2, reads ETGVTQSPTHLIKTRGQQVTLRCSSQSGHNTVSWYQQALGQGPQFIFQYYREEENGRGNFPPRFSGLQFPNYSSELNVNALELDDSALYLCATGEGPLNYGYTFGSGTRLTVV.

This clone was observed a single time. The V call is TRBV13, the J call TRBJ2-3; D remains ambiguous. In germline, CDR1 is PRHDT, CDR2 FYEKMQ (reference sequence). Trimming stripped 3 bases from V and 0 bases from J, with 4 bases between. This CDR3 region has 13 residues. The CDR3 loop is CASSFLSTDTQYF. The CDR3 DNA reads as TGTGCCAGCAGCTTTCTCAGCACAGATACGCAGTATTTT.

The gene calls are TRBV30 and TRBJ1-2; D unclear. This CDR3 has 12 amino acids. V gave up 0 bases and J gave up 8 bases, with 10 bases separating them. Germline CDR1 and CDR2: GTSNPN and SVGIG (reference sequence). CDR3 bases: TGTGCCTGGAGTGTAGAAGCCGAGGGCTACACCTTC. The encoded protein is CAWSVEAEGYTF.

The CDR3 nucleotides read TGTGCCAGCAGCTACTGGGACAGGGCCTACGAGCAGTACTTC. Translation gives CASSYWDRAYEQYF. This chain uses TRBV7-9 with TRBJ2-7, with 9 positions matching TRBD1. This CDR3 has 14 amino acids. Germline trimming cut 4 bases from V and 2 bases from J; bases unmatched to any gene: 3. Germline V CDR1 and CDR2: SEHNR, FQNEAQ (reference sequence). The whole variable domain, filled in from reference TRBV7-9 and TRBJ2-7, reads DTGVSQNPRHKITKRGQNVTFRCDPISEHNRLYWYRQTLGQGPEFLTYFQNEAQLEKSRLLSDRFSAERPKGSFSTLEIQRTEQGDSAMYLCASSYWDRAYEQYFGPGTRLTVT.

This sequence joins TRBV6-1 and TRBJ1-6; D gene ambiguous. Germline V lookup: CDR1 MNHNS, CDR2 SASEGT. V dropped 2 bases and J dropped 7 bases, with 9 bases sitting between them. The CDR3 covers 14 residues. The CDR3 here is CASSEFVRNSPLHF. Here the CDR3 DNA reads TGTGCCAGCAGTGAATTTGTCAGGAATTCACCCCTCCACTTT.

The rearrangement uses TRBV14 and TRBJ1-1; D is unclear. CDR1 SGHDN and CDR2 FVKESK come from the germline V gene. This CDR3 has 14 residues. Trimming took off 2 bases at V and 1 base at J, with 8 bases between the two ends. Written as DNA, the CDR3 is TGTGCCAGCAGCCAAACAAACAGGAACACTGAAGCTTTCTTT. The encoded protein is CASSQTNRNTEAFF.